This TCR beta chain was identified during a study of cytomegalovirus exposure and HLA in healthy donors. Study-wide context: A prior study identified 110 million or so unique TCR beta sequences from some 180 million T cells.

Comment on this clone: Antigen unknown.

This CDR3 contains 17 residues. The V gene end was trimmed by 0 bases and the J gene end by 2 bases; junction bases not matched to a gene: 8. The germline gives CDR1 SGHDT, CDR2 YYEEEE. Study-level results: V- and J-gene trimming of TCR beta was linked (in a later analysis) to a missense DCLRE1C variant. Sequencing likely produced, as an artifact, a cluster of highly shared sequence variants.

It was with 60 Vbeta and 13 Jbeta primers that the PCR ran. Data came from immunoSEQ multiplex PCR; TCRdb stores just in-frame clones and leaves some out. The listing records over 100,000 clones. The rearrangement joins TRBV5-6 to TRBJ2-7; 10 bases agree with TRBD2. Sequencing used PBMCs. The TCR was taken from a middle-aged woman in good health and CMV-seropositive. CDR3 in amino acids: CASSLALAGGSPYEQYF. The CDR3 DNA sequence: TGTGCCAGCAGCTTGGCCTTAGCGGGAGGTTCCCCCTACGAGCAGTACTTC.